This T cell receptor beta chain was recorded in a study of T cells in Graves' hyperthyroidism and ophthalmopathy. Diagnoses were made from clinical symptoms, serum measures (thyroxine and TRAb), thyroid ultrasound and orbital computed tomography. Germline CDR1 is MNHNS and CDR2 is SASEGT. Losses at the gene ends were 3 bases for V and 10 bases for J; bases not matched to a gene: 10. This CDR3 contains 15 residues. TCR beta CDR3 regions were amplified from RNA. With the HTBI primer set, the TCR CDR3 went through a first round of RT-PCR. TCRdb recomputed calls from the multiplex PCR reads with MiXCR, one row per CDR3 protein. The repertoire consists of 300,000 to 450,000 distinct CDR3 sequences, with roughly 15% occurring once and the leading ten covering around 20%.

The chain combines TRBV6-1 with TRBJ1-4, with 8 bases fitting TRBD1. The TCR was taken from a woman aged 30 to 39 with Graves' ophthalmopathy. Sequenced material: blood. The CDR3 loop is CASSEQGARDGKLFF. The CDR3 region has the DNA TGTGCCAGCAGTGAGCAGGGGGCGCGGGACGGAAAACTGTTTTTT.